This paragraph reports one T cell receptor beta chain. The sample originates from a study of CD8+ T cells in alopecia areata. Investigators isolated RNA and reverse transcribed it into cDNA to act as the sequencing template. Sequencing was performed with immunoSEQ multiplex PCR; in TCRdb, only in-frame clones are kept and a portion is missing. This table holds about 110,000 clones, 50% to 75% found once. As for treatment: oral pan-JAK inhibitor, 5-10 mg twice daily. CDR1 and CDR2 from the germline V gene are SNHLY and FYNNEI. The J segment lost 4 bases and the V segment lost 7 bases, leaving 9 bases of the junction unmatched. The CDR3 covers 15 residues.

This TCR came from a human donor with alopecia areata. The rearrangement uses TRBV2 and TRBJ1-5; 8 bases are a match to TRBD1. This material consisted of CD8+ T cells sorted from blood, taken at week 24, from a patient treated with tofacitinib. The CDR3 spells CASTADRDLNQPQHF. DNA of the CDR3: TGTGCCAGCACCGCGGACAGGGATCTAAATCAGCCCCAGCATTTT. The full variable domain, rest sourced from reference TRBV2 and TRBJ1-5, is EPEVTQTPSHQVTQMGQEVILRCVPISNHLYFYWYRQILGQKVEFLVSFYNNEISEKSEIFDDQFSVERPDGSNFTLKIRSTKLEDSAMYFCASTADRDLNQPQHFGDGTRLSIL.